Listed here are 5 T cell receptor beta chains from one sample, sequenced in a study of blood T cell repertoires in COVID-19. Generated by immunoSEQ multiplex PCR, the TCRdb table keeps only in-frame clones and is missing some. Altogether 270,000 or so clones are present, roughly 89% being singletons, with the ten largest covering 2.5% to 3%. The sample taken for sequencing was peripheral blood. The receptors here all came from a woman in her twenties or thirties with active or convalescent COVID-19.

The rearrangement links TRBV7-2 to TRBJ1-3; 7 bases match TRBD1. Germline V gives CDR1 SGHTA, CDR2 FQGNSA. The CDR3 spans 15 residues. V was clipped by 5 bases and J by 4 bases; unmatched bases: 8. The CDR3 region has the DNA TGTGCCAGCAGCCCCGACAGGGATTCAGGAAACACCATATATTTT. Amino acid sequence: CASSPDRDSGNTIYF.

The V and J genes are TRBV5-4 and TRBJ2-5, with TRBD2 matching over 8 bases. With V trimmed by 4 bases and J by 7 bases, 15 bases remained unmatched. The CDR3 covers 16 residues. CDR1 and CDR2 (germline): SGHNT, YYREEE (reference sequence). The CDR3 sequence is CASSNPGGGLRGTQYF. The CDR3 DNA sequence: TGTGCCAGCAGCAACCCCGGCGGGGGGCTGAGGGGGACCCAGTACTTC.

The rearrangement links TRBV7-2 to TRBJ1-3, with 7 nucleotides matching TRBD1. CDR3 length equals 13 residues. The germline CDR1 and CDR2 sequences are SGHTA and FQGNSA. The V gene end was trimmed by 8 bases and the J gene end by 0 bases; junction bases not matched to a gene: 1. CDR3 sequence: CASGQASGNTIYF. DNA for the CDR3: TGTGCCAGCGGACAGGCCTCTGGAAACACCATATATTTT.

This rearrangement joins TRBV5-1 to TRBJ1-1; 8 bases line up with TRBD1. Trimming at V came to 2 bases and at J to 7 bases, leaving 7 bases not matched to a gene. The CDR3 is 14 amino acids. Germline V CDR1 and CDR2: SGHRS, YFSETQ. Here the CDR3 DNA reads TGCGCCAGCAGCTTACAAGGGACAGGAATTGAAGCTTTCTTT. It is translated as CASSLQGTGIEAFF.

The V call is TRBV19, the J call TRBJ2-7, with 9 positions matching TRBD2. V shed 0 bases and J 3 bases; nucleotides not matched to a gene: 3. Germline CDR1 is LNHDA and CDR2 is SQIVND (reference sequence). CDR3 length equals 15 residues. The CDR3 DNA reads TGTGCCAGTAGTATAGAGGATAGCGGGAGCTACGAGCAGTACTTC. Protein product: CASSIEDSGSYEQYF.